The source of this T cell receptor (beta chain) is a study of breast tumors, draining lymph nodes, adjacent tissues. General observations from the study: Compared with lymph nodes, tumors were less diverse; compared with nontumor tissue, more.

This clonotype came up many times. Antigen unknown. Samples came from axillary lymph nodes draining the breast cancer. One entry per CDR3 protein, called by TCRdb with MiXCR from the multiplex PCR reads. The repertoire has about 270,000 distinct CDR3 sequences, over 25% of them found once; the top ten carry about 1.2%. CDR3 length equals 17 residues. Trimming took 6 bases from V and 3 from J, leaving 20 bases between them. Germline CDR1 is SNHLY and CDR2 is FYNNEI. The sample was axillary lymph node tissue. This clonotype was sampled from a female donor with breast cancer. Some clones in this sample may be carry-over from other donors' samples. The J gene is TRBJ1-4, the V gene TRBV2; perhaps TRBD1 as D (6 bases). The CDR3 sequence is CASRATQGVKANEKLFF. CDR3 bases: TGTGCCAGCAGGGCAACACAGGGTGTAAAAGCTAATGAAAAACTGTTTTTT.